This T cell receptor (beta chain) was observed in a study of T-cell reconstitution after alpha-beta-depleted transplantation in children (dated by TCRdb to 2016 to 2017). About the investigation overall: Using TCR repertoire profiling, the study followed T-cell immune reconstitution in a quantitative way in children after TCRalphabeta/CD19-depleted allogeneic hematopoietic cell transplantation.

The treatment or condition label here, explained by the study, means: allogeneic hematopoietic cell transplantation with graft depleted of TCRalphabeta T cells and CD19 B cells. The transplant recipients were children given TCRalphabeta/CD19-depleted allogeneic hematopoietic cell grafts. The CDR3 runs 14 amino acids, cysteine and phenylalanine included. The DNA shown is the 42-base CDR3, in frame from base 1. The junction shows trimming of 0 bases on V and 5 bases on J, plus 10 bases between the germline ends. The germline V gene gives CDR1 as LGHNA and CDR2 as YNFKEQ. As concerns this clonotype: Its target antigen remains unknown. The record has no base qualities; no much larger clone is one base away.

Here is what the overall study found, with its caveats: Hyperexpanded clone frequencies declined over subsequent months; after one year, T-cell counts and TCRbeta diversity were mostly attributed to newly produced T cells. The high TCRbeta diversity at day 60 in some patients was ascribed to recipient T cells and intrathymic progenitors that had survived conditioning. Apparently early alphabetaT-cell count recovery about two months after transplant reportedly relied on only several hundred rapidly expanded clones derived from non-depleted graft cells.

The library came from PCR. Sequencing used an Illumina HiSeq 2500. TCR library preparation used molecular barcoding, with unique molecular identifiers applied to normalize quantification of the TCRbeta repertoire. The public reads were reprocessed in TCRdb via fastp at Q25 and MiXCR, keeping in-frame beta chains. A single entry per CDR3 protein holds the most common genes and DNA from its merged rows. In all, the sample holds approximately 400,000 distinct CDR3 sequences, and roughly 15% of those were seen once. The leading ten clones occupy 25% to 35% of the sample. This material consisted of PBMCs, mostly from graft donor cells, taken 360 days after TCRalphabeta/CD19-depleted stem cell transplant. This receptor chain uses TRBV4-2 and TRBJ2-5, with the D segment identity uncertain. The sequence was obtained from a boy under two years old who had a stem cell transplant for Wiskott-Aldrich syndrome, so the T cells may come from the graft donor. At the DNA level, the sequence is TGTGCCAGCAGCCAAGATGGTTTCAGTGAGACCCAGTACTTC. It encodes CASSQDGFSETQYF.